This passage covers 12 T cell receptor beta chains from one sample sequenced in a study of cytomegalovirus exposure and HLA in healthy donors (TCRdb year 2017). The method was the immunoSEQ multiplex PCR assay. A mixture of 60 forward primers for TCR Vbeta segments and 13 reverse primers for TCR Jbeta segments was used in the multiplex PCR. This immuneACCESS table, as held by TCRdb, lists in-frame sequences with V and J called but not all clones. Of the missing ones, under half trace to an unresolved V gene in checked studies; the others have no known cause. The sample includes tens of thousands of clones, with approximately 71% observed a single time. The ten largest clones add up to 5% to 7% of the sample. The sample consisted of PBMCs. Receptors were obtained from a man in his fifties or sixties in good health and CMV-seronegative.

V and J are TRBV4-2 and TRBJ2-3, with 11 nucleotides matching TRBD2. With 5 bases clipped from V and 5 bases from J, the junction kept 9 bases outside the gene matches. The CDR3 sequence is 16 residues long. Germline-derived CDR1 and CDR2 are LGHNA and YNFKEQ. The CDR3 nucleotides read TGTGCCAGCAGCTTCGGACTAGCGGGTCCCCAAGATACGCAGTATTTT. The encoded protein is CASSFGLAGPQDTQYF.

The chain links TRBV18 to TRBJ2-7; weak D call: TRBD2 (7 bases). Germline V CDR1 and CDR2: KGHSH, LQKENI. The CDR3 sequence is 12 residues long. Trimming took off 2 bases at V and 12 bases at J, with 14 bases between the two ends. CDR3 region: CASSPRGGLAYF. For the CDR3, the DNA is TGTGCCAGCTCACCAAGGGGGGGTCTGGCGTACTTC.

The chain recombines TRBV29-1 with TRBJ1-1; the D gene is possibly TRBD1 (6 bases). Trimming took off 7 bases at V and 5 bases at J, with 14 bases between the two ends. The CDR3 loop spans 12 amino acids. The germline V gene has CDR1 SQVTM and CDR2 ANQGSEA. The CDR3 bases are TGCAGCGGACACAGGGATCGAACTGAAGCTTTCTTT. This translates into CSGHRDRTEAFF.

This chain links TRBV15 with TRBJ2-3; D perhaps matches TRBD2 (6 bases). The germline gives CDR1 LNHNV, CDR2 YYDKDF (reference sequence). The CDR3 has 16 amino acids. V gave up 2 bases and J gave up 6 bases, with 18 bases separating them. CDR3 residues: CATSRKTGGSADTQYF. In DNA, the CDR3 is TGTGCCACCAGCAGAAAGACTGGGGGGAGTGCGGATACGCAGTATTTT.

The chain joins TRBV7-9 to TRBJ1-4; perhaps TRBD1 as D (6 bases). In germline, CDR1 is SEHNR, CDR2 FQNEAQ (reference sequence). The V end lost 1 base, the J end lost 4 bases, and 10 bases lay between the germline ends. The CDR3 extends over 15 amino acids. This CDR3 reads CASSLGTAYNEKLFF. The CDR3 DNA follows: TGTGCCAGCAGCTTAGGGACAGCCTATAATGAAAAACTGTTTTTT.

This clone was detected a few times. The CDR3 spells CASSQVLRGGRDTQYF. CDR3 coding DNA: TGTGCCAGCAGCCAAGTGCTGCGGGGGGGCCGTGATACGCAGTATTTT. This rearrangement joins TRBV4-2 to TRBJ2-3; 9 nucleotides line up with TRBD2. The CDR3 length is 16 residues. J gave up 6 bases and V 1 base, and 8 bases lay outside the gene matches. From germline, CDR1 is LGHNA and CDR2 YNFKEQ.

This chain connects TRBV7-8 to TRBJ2-5; 8 bases map to TRBD2. The V and J ends lost 5 bases and 2 bases, in that order; junction bases with no gene match: 13. The V gene's germline CDR1 is SGHVS and CDR2 FQNEAQ. This CDR3 is built from 17 residues. The CDR3 DNA reads TGTGCCAGCAGCCCTTATACTAAGCGGGGGTTTCAAGAGACCCAGTACTTC. Amino acids: CASSPYTKRGFQETQYF.

The chain links TRBV7-9 to TRBJ2-3, with 8 bases lining up with TRBD2. This CDR3 region has 16 residues. Losses at the gene ends were 5 bases for V and 1 base for J; bases not matched to a gene: 8. In germline, CDR1 is SEHNR, CDR2 FQNEAQ (reference sequence). CDR3 coding DNA: TGTGCCAGCAGCCCACTGCGGGGGGTGGGCACAGATACGCAGTATTTT. Its translation is CASSPLRGVGTDTQYF.

The rearrangement links TRBV9 to TRBJ1-2; the D gene is possibly TRBD1 (6 bases). CDR1 is SGDLS, CDR2 YYNGEE, per germline. V gave up 4 bases and J gave up 8 bases, with 24 bases separating them. The CDR3 covers 16 residues. The CDR3 here is CASSHTGTRTGGGYTF. CDR3 bases: TGTGCCAGCAGCCATACCGGGACACGGACCGGGGGGGGCTACACCTTC. Drawing the rest from reference TRBV9 and TRBJ1-2, the complete variable domain is DSGVTQTPKHLITATGQRVTLRCSPRSGDLSVYWYQQSLDQGLQFLIQYYNGEERAKGNILERFSAQQFPDLHSELNLSSLELGDSALYFCASSHTGTRTGGGYTFGSGTRLTVV.

This clone has more than one count but fewer than ten. The rearrangement uses TRBV2 and TRBJ2-7; 8 bases agree with TRBD1. CDR1 is SNHLY and CDR2 is FYNNEI in the germline V gene. Trimming cost V 7 bases and J 5 bases; bases outside gene matches: 1. The CDR3 length is 11 residues. For the CDR3, the DNA is TGTGCCAGCACGGACAGGGACGAGCAGTACTTC. This translates into CASTDRDEQYF.

The V gene is TRBV5-4, the J gene TRBJ1-1; 9 nucleotides line up with TRBD1. The CDR3 runs 14 residues. V was clipped by 5 bases and J by 5 bases; unmatched bases: 7. Germline CDR1 SGHNT, CDR2 YYREEE (reference sequence). CDR3 DNA: TGTGCCAGCAGGCTAACAGGGGGCAAGACTGAAGCTTTCTTT. Translating gives CASRLTGGKTEAFF. Complete variable domain (other parts from reference TRBV5-4 and TRBJ1-1): ETGVTQSPTHLIKTRGQQVTLRCSSQSGHNTVSWYQQALGQGPQFIFQYYREEENGRGNFPPRFSGLQFPNYSSELNVNALELDDSALYLCASRLTGGKTEAFFGQGTRLTVV.

This chain connects TRBV5-1 to TRBJ2-7, with D possibly matching TRBD1 (6 bases). V was shortened by 3 bases and J by 8 bases, with 21 bases between the two germline ends. Germline CDR1 and CDR2: SGHRS and YFSETQ. The CDR3 is 15 residues long. The CDR3 here is CASSSMGQAYGQQYF. CDR3 nucleotides: TGCGCCAGCAGCTCGATGGGACAAGCCTACGGCCAGCAGTACTTC.